This entry describes one TCR beta chain. Its specificity is not known. This sample was included in a study of CD8+ T cells in alopecia areata. Whole-study findings and limits: In lesional scalp, particularly from alopecia totalis/universalis, clonality was higher than in normal scalp. Besides other cells, scalp samples also yield sequences of resident alphabeta T cells from normal skin.

Extracted from the samples, RNA was reverse transcribed into cDNA to serve as the sequencing template. TCRdb keeps only in-frame clones here, not all; method: immunoSEQ multiplex PCR. Of some 110,000 clones listed, roughly 68% are singletons. CDR1 and CDR2 (germline): SGHTA, FQGNSA. This CDR3 has 13 amino acids. Trimming removed 1 base at V and 6 bases at J, with 9 bases between. V gene TRBV7-2 combines with J gene TRBJ1-2, with TRBD1 as a possible D gene (5 bases). Material for sequencing was CD4+ T cells sorted from blood. This receptor was obtained from a human donor in good health. The CDR3 DNA follows: TGTGCCAGCAGCTTAGATTGGGGGAATGGCTACACCTTC. It yields the protein CASSLDWGNGYTF.